The 21 T cell receptor beta chains below come from one sample, sequenced in a study of radiotherapy plus CTLA-4 blockade in lung cancer listed by TCRdb under 2018. Receptor amplification or capture employed the immunoSEQ multiplex PCR assay. Imported from immuneACCESS, the table was reduced by TCRdb to in-frame sequences with V and J called. These copies leave out some clones; in studies compared against another copy, an unresolved V gene accounts for under half, and the cause of the remainder is not known. The sample has about 45,000 clones on record, almost 65% of them singletons. The ten largest clones take up approximately 18% of the sample. The sequencing here drew on peripheral blood, taken from a patient treated with radiotherapy plus ipilimumab. Receptors originate from a human donor with non-small cell lung cancer who had a partial response to radiotherapy plus ipilimumab.

This clone was seen once. As DNA, the CDR3 is TGTGCCAGCAGTGAAGATGGCAGGGCCTACACCTTC. Amino acid sequence: CASSEDGRAYTF. The rearrangement uses TRBV6-1 and TRBJ1-2; D may be TRBD1 (5 bases). The CDR3 has 12 residues. Germline values: CDR1 MNHNS, CDR2 SASEGT. V lost 1 base to trimming and J lost 10 bases, with 10 bases between them.

The V gene is TRBV5-6, the J gene TRBJ2-6, with D perhaps matching TRBD1 (7 bases). Germline V gene sequence: CDR1 SGHDT, CDR2 YYEEEE. The V end lost 3 bases, the J end lost 2 bases, and 12 bases lay between the germline ends. This CDR3 comprises 16 residues. In DNA form, the CDR3 reads TGTGCCAGCAGCTCCCCCAGGGGGGCTGGGGCCAACGTCCTGACTTTC. Its protein is CASSSPRGAGANVLTF.

V and J are TRBV29-1 and TRBJ1-2; 8 bases are shared with TRBD1. The CDR3 extends over 16 amino acids. CDR1 is SQVTM, CDR2 ANQGSEA, per germline. Losses at the gene ends were 0 bases for V and 2 bases for J; bases not matched to a gene: 8. This CDR3 reads CSVEESGTGVNYGYTF. The CDR3 DNA reads TGCAGCGTTGAAGAAAGTGGGACAGGCGTCAACTATGGCTACACCTTC. Complete variable domain (other parts from reference TRBV29-1 and TRBJ1-2): SAVISQKPSRDICQRGTSLTIQCQVDSQVTMMFWYRQQPGQSLTLIATANQGSEATYESGFVIDKFPISRPNLTFSTLTVSNMSPEDSSIYLCSVEESGTGVNYGYTFGSGTRLTVV.

V usage is TRBV18 and J usage is TRBJ1-2; D gene uncertain. V shed 3 bases and J shed 0 bases, with 2 bases lying between them. Germline V gene data show CDR1 as KGHSH and CDR2 as LQKENI. The CDR3 covers 12 residues. The CDR3 sequence: CASSPTNYGYTF. The CDR3 DNA is TGTGCCAGCTCACCTACTAACTATGGCTACACCTTC.

This rearrangement joins TRBV19 to TRBJ2-5, with TRBD1 matching over 7 bases. Near its end, the DNA agrees better with TRBJ2-7, so the J call may be wrong. CDR3 size: 14 residues. CDR1 LNHDA and CDR2 SQIVND come from the germline V gene (reference sequence). The CDR3 DNA reads TGTGCCAGTAGGAGGACGGTACAGGGGTACGAGCAGTACTTC. Its protein product is CASRRTVQGYEQYF.

This clone was recorded once. This chain joins TRBV27 and TRBJ1-2; 7 nucleotides align to TRBD1. The CDR3 has 13 amino acids. Per germline, CDR1 MNHEY and CDR2 SMNVEV (reference sequence). J lost 7 bases, V lost 6 bases, and 8 bases had no gene match. CDR3 coding DNA: TGTGCCAGCAGACCTGACAGGGCAGGTGGCTACACCTTC. This sequence encodes CASRPDRAGGYTF.

The chain recombines TRBV19 with TRBJ1-1; 7 bases fit TRBD1. Losses at the gene ends were 7 bases for V and 1 base for J; bases not matched to a gene: 3. The germline V gene encodes CDR1 LNHDA and CDR2 SQIVND (reference sequence). This CDR3 has 13 amino acids. Here the CDR3 DNA reads TGTGCCAGTACCCGACAGGGGAACACTGAAGCTTTCTTT. Its translation: CASTRQGNTEAFF.

The J gene is TRBJ2-1, the V gene TRBV18, with no clear D. CDR1 KGHSH and CDR2 LQKENI come from the germline V gene. CDR3 length: 15 amino acids. Trimming stripped 3 bases from V and 5 bases from J, with 14 bases between. The CDR3 sequence is CASSPLLGLDNEQFF. In nucleotides, the CDR3 is TGTGCCAGCTCACCTCTGCTTGGCCTAGACAATGAGCAGTTCTTC.

The chain employs TRBV29-1 and TRBJ1-6; no clear D. The CDR3 spans 9 residues. The V gene's germline CDR1 is SQVTM and CDR2 ANQGSEA. Trimming took off 5 bases at V and 9 bases at J, with 2 bases between the two ends. The DNA of the CDR3 is TGCAGCGTTCTTTCACCCCTCCACTTT. Protein: CSVLSPLHF. Looking up the rest from reference TRBV29-1 and TRBJ1-6 gives the full variable domain: SAVISQKPSRDICQRGTSLTIQCQVDSQVTMMFWYRQQPGQSLTLIATANQGSEATYESGFVIDKFPISRPNLTFSTLTVSNMSPEDSSIYLCSVLSPLHFGNGTRLTVT.

V usage is TRBV6-6 and J usage is TRBJ2-7; TRBD1 agrees at 9 bases. This CDR3 has 14 amino acids. Looked up from germline, CDR1 is MNHNY and CDR2 is SVGAGI (reference sequence). Trimming cost V 2 bases and J 7 bases; bases outside gene matches: 6. This CDR3 reads CASSYGQGLSEQYF. CDR3 in DNA: TGTGCCAGCAGTTACGGACAGGGGCTCTCGGAGCAGTACTTC.

This clone was picked up one time. The chain links TRBV20-1 to TRBJ2-1, with 11 bases fitting TRBD2. V trimming: 5 bases; J trimming: 15 bases; junction bases outside the gene matches: 6. This CDR3 has 11 residues. Germline V CDR1 and CDR2: DFQATT, SNEGSKA (reference sequence). CDR3 nucleotides: TGCAGTGCTTCACTAGCGGGGGTACGGTTCTTC. The encoded protein is CSASLAGVRFF.

The chain uses TRBV11-3 and TRBJ2-2; no clear D. Between the trimmed V and J ends, which lost 1 base and 1 base, there was a span of 10 bases. CDR1 is SGHNT, CDR2 YENEEA, per germline. CDR3 length: 16 residues. This CDR3 reads CASSLVPLMNTGELFF. The CDR3 DNA reads as TGTGCCAGCAGCTTAGTTCCACTGATGAACACCGGGGAGCTGTTTTTT.

The chain joins TRBV5-6 to TRBJ1-6; D is undetermined. The V gene's germline CDR1 is SGHDT and CDR2 YYEEEE. CDR3 size: 15 residues. The V end lost 1 base, the J end lost 7 bases, and 12 bases lay between the germline ends. CDR3 sequence: CASSLKGARNSPLHF. The CDR3 DNA follows: TGTGCCAGCAGCTTGAAGGGAGCTCGGAATTCACCCCTCCACTTT. The complete variable domain, with remaining parts taken from reference TRBV5-6 and TRBJ1-6, reads DAGVTQSPTHLIKTRGQQVTLRCSPKSGHDTVSWYQQALGQGPQFIFQYYEEEERQRGNFPDRFSGHQFPNYSSELNVNALLLGDSALYLCASSLKGARNSPLHFGNGTRLTVT.

The chain links TRBV9 to TRBJ2-2; 9 nucleotides line up with TRBD2. There are 15 residues in the CDR3. The V gene end was trimmed by 5 bases and the J gene end by 9 bases; junction bases not matched to a gene: 11. Germline CDR1 and CDR2: SGDLS and YYNGEE. CDR3: CASRDPSSGTRELFF. CDR3 sequence (DNA): TGTGCCAGCAGAGACCCTTCTAGCGGGACGAGGGAGCTGTTTTTT. The full variable domain, with the rest looked up from reference TRBV9 and TRBJ2-2, is DSGVTQTPKHLITATGQRVTLRCSPRSGDLSVYWYQQSLDQGLQFLIQYYNGEERAKGNILERFSAQQFPDLHSELNLSSLELGDSALYFCASRDPSSGTRELFFGEGSRLTVL.

The gene calls are TRBV5-1 and TRBJ1-2, with D possibly being TRBD1 (6 bases). The CDR3 has 13 residues. Germline V gene data show CDR1 as SGHRS and CDR2 as YFSETQ. V shed 4 bases and J shed 8 bases, with 15 bases lying between them. This CDR3 is CASSIQGTRGYTF. The DNA for the CDR3 is TGCGCCAGCAGCATACAGGGAACTAGAGGCTACACCTTC. The full variable domain, with the rest looked up from reference TRBV5-1 and TRBJ1-2, is KAGVTQTPRYLIKTRGQQVTLSCSPISGHRSVSWYQQTPGQGLQFLFEYFSETQRNKGNFPGRFSGRQFSNSRSEMNVSTLELGDSALYLCASSIQGTRGYTFGSGTRLTVV.

Only one count was recorded for this clone. The CDR3 region is CASSFSDRTYEQYF. The CDR3 DNA reads as TGTGCCAGCAGTTTTTCGGACAGAACCTACGAGCAGTACTTC. The chain joins TRBV27 to TRBJ2-7, with a weak D call TRBD1 (6 bases). This CDR3 is built from 14 residues. V shed 3 bases and J shed 2 bases, with 11 bases lying between them. Germline-derived CDR1 and CDR2 are MNHEY and SMNVEV (reference sequence).

The genes are TRBV19 and TRBJ1-2; 8 nucleotides agree with TRBD1. V lost 5 bases, J lost 4 bases, and 3 bases stayed unmatched. In germline, CDR1 is LNHDA, CDR2 SQIVND (reference sequence). The CDR3 has 13 amino acids. CDR3: CASSPDRVYGYTF. CDR3 nucleotide sequence: TGTGCCAGTAGTCCGGACAGGGTCTATGGCTACACCTTC.

The chain combines TRBV27 with TRBJ2-7; possible D gene TRBD2, 5 bases. The ends were cut back, 2 bases at V and 3 bases at J, with 11 bases in the middle. The CDR3 sequence is 14 residues long. Germline CDR1 is MNHEY and CDR2 is SMNVEV (reference sequence). This CDR3 reads CASSLTRSVYEQYF. The CDR3 DNA is TGTGCCAGCAGTTTAACTAGATCTGTCTACGAGCAGTACTTC.

The V gene is TRBV6-1, the J gene TRBJ1-2; 7 nucleotides agree with TRBD1. Trimming took 10 bases from V and 4 from J; bases not matched to a gene: 3. Germline V gives CDR1 MNHNS, CDR2 SASEGT. This CDR3 is built from 11 residues. The CDR3 DNA reads TGTGCCATAGACAGGGTCTATGGCTACACCTTC. It codes for CAIDRVYGYTF.

The chain uses TRBV19 and TRBJ2-2; TRBD1 aligns across 7 bases. The CDR3 runs 15 residues. CDR1 and CDR2 from the germline V gene are LNHDA and SQIVND (reference sequence). The V gene end was trimmed by 4 bases and the J gene end by 0 bases; junction bases not matched to a gene: 2. In nucleotides, the CDR3 is TGTGCCAGTAGTACAGGGGGTACGAACACCGGGGAGCTGTTTTTT. Protein: CASSTGGTNTGELFF.

The V gene is TRBV7-2, the J gene TRBJ1-1; D is perhaps TRBD1 (6 bases). The germline V gene encodes CDR1 SGHTA and CDR2 FQGNSA. There are 16 residues in the CDR3. V gave up 4 bases and J gave up 1 base, with 16 bases separating them. CDR3: CASSSRGGAGNTEAFF. The CDR3 DNA is TGTGCCAGCAGCTCCCGGGGGGGGGCCGGGAACACTGAAGCTTTCTTT.